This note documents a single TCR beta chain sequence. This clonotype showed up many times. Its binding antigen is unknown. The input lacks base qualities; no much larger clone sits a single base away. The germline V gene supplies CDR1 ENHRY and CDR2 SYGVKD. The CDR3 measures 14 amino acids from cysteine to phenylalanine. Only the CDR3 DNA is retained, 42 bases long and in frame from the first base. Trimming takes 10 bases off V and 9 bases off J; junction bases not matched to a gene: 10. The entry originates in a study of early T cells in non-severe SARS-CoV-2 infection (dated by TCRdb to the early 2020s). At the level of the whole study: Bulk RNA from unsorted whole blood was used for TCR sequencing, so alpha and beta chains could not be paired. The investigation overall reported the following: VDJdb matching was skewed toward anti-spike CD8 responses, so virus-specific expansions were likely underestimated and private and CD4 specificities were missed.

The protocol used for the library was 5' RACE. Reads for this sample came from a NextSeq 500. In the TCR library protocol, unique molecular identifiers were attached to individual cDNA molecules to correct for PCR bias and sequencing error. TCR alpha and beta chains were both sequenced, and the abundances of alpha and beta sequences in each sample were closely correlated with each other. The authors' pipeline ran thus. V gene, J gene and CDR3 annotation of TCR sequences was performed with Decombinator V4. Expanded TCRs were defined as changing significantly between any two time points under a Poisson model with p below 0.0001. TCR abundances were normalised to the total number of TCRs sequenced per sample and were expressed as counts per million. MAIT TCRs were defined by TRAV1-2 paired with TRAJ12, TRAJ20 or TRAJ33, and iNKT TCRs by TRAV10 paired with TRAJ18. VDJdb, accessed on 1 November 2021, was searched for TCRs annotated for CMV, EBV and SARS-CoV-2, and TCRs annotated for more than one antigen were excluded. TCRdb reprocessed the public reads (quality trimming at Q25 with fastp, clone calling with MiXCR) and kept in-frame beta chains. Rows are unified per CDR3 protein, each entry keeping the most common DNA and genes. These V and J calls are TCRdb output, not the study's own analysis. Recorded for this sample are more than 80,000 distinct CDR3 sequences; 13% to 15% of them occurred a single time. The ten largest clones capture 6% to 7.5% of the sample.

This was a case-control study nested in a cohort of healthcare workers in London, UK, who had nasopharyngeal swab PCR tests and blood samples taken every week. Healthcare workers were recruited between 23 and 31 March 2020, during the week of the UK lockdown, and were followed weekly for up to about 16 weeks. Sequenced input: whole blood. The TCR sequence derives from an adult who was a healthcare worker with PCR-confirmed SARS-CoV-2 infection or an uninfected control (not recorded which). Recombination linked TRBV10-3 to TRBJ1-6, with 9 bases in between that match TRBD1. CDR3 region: CATKREQGASPLHF. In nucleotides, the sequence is TGTGCCACCAAGCGGGAACAGGGGGCTTCACCCCTCCACTTT.